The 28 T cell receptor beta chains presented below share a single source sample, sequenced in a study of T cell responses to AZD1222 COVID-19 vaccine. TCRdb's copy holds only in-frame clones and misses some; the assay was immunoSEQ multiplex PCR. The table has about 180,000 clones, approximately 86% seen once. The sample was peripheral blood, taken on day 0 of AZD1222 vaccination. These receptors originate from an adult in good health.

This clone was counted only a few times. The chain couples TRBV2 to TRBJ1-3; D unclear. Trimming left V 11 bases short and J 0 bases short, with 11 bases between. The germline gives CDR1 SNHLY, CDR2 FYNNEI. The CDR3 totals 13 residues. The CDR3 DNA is TGTGCCCCCCCAGGTTTCTCTGGAAACACCATATATTTT. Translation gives CAPPGFSGNTIYF. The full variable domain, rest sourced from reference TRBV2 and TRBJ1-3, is EPEVTQTPSHQVTQMGQEVILRCVPISNHLYFYWYRQILGQKVEFLVSFYNNEISEKSEIFDDQFSVERPDGSNFTLKIRSTKLEDSAMYFCAPPGFSGNTIYFGEGSWLTVV.

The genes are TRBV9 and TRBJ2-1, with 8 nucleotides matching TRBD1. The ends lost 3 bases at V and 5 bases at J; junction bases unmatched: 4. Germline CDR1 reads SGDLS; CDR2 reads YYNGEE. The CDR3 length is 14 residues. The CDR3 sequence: CASSATGGNNEQFF. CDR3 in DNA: TGTGCCAGCAGCGCCACAGGGGGTAACAATGAGCAGTTCTTC.

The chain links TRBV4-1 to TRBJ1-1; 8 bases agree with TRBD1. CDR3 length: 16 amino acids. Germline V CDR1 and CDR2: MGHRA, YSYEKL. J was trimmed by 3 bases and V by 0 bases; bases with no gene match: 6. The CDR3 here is CASSQDRKTGDTEAFF. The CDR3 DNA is TGCGCCAGCAGCCAAGATCGGAAGACAGGGGACACTGAAGCTTTCTTT.

The CDR3 nucleotides read TGTGCCAGCACTCCAAGACACCTGAACACTGAAGCTTTCTTT. It yields the protein CASTPRHLNTEAFF. The gene calls are TRBV6-1 and TRBJ1-1; no reliable D call. Looked up from germline, CDR1 is MNHNS and CDR2 is SASEGT. Deletions cut 7 bases from V and 0 bases from J, with 12 bases between. The CDR3 has 14 amino acids.

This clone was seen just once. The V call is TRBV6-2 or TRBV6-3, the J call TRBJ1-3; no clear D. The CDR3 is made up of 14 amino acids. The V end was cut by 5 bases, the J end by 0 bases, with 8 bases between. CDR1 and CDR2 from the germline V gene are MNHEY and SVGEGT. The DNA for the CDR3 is TGTGCCAGCAGTCCACCCCACTCTGGAAACACCATATATTTT. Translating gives CASSPPHSGNTIYF.

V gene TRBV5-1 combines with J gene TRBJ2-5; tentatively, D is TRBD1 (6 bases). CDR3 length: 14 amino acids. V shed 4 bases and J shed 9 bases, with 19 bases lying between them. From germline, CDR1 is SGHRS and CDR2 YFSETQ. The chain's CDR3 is CASSPRTAQVAQYF. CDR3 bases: TGCGCCAGCAGCCCGCGGACAGCCCAGGTGGCCCAGTACTTC.

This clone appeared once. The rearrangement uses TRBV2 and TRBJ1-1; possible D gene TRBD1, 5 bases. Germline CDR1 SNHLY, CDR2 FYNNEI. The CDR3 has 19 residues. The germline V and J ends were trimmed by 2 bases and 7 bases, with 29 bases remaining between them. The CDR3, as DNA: TGTGCCAGCAGTGAAACGCAGAGGACCTCTGACCTCCGGGGGAGTGAAGCTTTCTTT. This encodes CASSETQRTSDLRGSEAFF.

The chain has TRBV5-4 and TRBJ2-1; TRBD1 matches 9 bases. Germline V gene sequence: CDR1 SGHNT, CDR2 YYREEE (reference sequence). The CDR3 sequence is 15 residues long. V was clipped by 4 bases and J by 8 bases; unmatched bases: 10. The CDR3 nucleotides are TGTGCCAGCAGCGCCGGGGACAGGGACACGGATGAGCAGTTCTTC. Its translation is CASSAGDRDTDEQFF.

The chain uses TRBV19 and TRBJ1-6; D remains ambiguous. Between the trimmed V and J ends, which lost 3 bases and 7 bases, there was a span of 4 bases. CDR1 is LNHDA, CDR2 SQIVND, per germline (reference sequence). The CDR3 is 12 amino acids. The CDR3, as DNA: TGTGCCAGTAGTATTGGGAATTCACCCCTCCACTTT. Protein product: CASSIGNSPLHF.

The CDR3 nucleotides are TGTGCCTGGAAGGGGAGGGGGAACACTGAAGCTTTCTTT. This encodes CAWKGRGNTEAFF. The chain combines TRBV30 with TRBJ1-1; a weak D match, TRBD1 (5 bases). Trimming left V 4 bases short and J 1 base short, with 10 bases between. Germline V CDR1 and CDR2: GTSNPN, SVGIG (reference sequence). The CDR3 sequence is 13 residues long.

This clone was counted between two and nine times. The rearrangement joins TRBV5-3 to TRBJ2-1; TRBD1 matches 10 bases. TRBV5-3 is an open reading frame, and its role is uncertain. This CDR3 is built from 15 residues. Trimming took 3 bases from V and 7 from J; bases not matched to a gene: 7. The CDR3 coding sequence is TGTGCCAGAAGCTCCGACAGGGGGCCTTCTAATGAGCAGTTCTTC. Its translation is CARSSDRGPSNEQFF.

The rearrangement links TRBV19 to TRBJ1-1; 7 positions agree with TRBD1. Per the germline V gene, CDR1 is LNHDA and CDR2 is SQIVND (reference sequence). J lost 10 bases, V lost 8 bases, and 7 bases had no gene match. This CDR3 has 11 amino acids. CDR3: CASSGRGAAFF. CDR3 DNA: TGTGCCAGTTCGGGCAGGGGGGCAGCTTTCTTT.

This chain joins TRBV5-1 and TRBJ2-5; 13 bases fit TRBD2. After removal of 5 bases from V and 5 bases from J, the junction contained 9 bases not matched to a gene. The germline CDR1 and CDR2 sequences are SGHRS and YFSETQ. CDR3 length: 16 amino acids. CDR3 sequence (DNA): TGCGCCAGCAGTCCCGGGACTAGCGGGGAATACGAGACCCAGTACTTC. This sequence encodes CASSPGTSGEYETQYF.

Here the CDR3 reads CASGQGALGKDEQYF. CDR3 DNA: TGTGCCAGCGGACAGGGGGCGTTAGGCAAGGACGAGCAGTACTTC. The chain is built from TRBV2 and TRBJ2-7, with 11 bases matching TRBD1. The length of the CDR3 is 15 residues. Germline CDR1 SNHLY, CDR2 FYNNEI. V shed 8 bases, J shed 5 bases, and the junction held 11 bases outside the gene matches.

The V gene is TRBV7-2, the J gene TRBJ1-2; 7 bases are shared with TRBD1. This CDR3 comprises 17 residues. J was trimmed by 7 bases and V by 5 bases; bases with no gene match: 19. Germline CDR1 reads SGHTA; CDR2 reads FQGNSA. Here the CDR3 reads CASSPPRPTGSSFGYTF. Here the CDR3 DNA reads TGTGCCAGCAGCCCACCACGACCGACAGGGAGTAGCTTTGGCTACACCTTC.

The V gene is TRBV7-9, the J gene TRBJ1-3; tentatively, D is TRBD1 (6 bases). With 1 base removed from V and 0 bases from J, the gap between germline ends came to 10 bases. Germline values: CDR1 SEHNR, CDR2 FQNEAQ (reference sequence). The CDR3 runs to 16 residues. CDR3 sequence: CASSLGGAHSGNTIYF. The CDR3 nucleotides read TGTGCCAGCAGCTTAGGGGGGGCCCACTCTGGAAACACCATATATTTT.

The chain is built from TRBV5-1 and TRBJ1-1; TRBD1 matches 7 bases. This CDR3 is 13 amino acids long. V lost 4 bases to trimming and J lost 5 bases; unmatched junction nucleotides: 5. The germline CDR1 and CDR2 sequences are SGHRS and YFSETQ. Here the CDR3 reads CASSQTGSTEAFF. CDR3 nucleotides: TGCGCCAGCAGCCAGACAGGGAGTACTGAAGCTTTCTTT.

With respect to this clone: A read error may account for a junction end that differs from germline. The CDR3 DNA reads as TGTGCCAGCAGCTACTCATGGCGAGCCTATAATTCACCCCTCCACTTT. It codes for CASSYSWRAYNSPLHF. The chain combines TRBV6-5 with TRBJ1-6; D is unresolved. Germline V gene lookup returns CDR1 MNHEY and CDR2 SVGAGI. The CDR3 covers 16 residues.

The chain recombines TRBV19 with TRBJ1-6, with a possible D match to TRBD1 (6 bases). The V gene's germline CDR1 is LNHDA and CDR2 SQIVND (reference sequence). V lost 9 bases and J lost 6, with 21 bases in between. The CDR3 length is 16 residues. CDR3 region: CARLTVGGAGNSPLHF. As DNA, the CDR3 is TGTGCCAGATTGACCGTGGGGGGGGCGGGTAATTCACCCCTCCACTTT.

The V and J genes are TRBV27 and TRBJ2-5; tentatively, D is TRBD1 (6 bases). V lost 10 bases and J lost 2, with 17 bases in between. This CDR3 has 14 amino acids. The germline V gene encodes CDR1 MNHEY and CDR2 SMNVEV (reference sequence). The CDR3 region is CATKTGTRQETQYF. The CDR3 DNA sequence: TGTGCCACCAAAACCGGGACACGACAAGAGACCCAGTACTTC.

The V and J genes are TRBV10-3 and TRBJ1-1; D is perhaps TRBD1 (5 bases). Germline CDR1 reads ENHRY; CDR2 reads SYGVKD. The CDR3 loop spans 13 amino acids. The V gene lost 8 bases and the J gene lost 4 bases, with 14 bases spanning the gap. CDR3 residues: CAIFPGGGTEAFF. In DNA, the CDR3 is TGTGCCATCTTCCCGGGCGGGGGCACTGAAGCTTTCTTT.

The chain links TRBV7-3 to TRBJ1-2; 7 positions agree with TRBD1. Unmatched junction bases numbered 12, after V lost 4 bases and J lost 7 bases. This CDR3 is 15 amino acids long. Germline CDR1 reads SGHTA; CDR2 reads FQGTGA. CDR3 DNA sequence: TGTGCCAGCAGCTCCACAGGGGCCCACGGATCTGGCTACACCTTC. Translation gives CASSSTGAHGSGYTF.

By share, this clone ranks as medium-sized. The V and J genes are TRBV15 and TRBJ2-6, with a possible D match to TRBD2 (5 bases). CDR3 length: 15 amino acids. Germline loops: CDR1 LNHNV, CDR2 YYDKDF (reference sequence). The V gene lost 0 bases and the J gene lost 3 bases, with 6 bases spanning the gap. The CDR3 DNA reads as TGTGCCACCAGCAGAGATACTAGTGGGGCCAACGTCCTGACTTTC. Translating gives CATSRDTSGANVLTF.

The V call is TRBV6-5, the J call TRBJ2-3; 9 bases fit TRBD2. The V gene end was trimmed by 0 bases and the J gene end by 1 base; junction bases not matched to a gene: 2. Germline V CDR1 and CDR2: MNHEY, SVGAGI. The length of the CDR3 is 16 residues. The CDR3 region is CASSYSLAGGTDTQYF. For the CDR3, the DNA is TGTGCCAGCAGTTACTCCTTAGCGGGGGGCACAGATACGCAGTATTTT.

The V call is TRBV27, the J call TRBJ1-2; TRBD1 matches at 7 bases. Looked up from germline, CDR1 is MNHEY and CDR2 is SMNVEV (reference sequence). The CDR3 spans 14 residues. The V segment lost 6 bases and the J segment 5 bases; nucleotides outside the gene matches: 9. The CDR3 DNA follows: TGTGCCAGCAGCCGGAGGGGGCGCACGTATGGCTACACCTTC. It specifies CASSRRGRTYGYTF.

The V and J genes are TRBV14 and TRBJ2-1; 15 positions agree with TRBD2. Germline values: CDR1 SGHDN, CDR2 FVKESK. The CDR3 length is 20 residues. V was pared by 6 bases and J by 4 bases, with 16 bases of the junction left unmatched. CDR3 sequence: CASRPALGTSGGLGYNEQFF. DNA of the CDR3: TGTGCCAGCAGACCTGCCCTCGGGACTAGCGGGGGGTTGGGGTACAATGAGCAGTTCTTC.

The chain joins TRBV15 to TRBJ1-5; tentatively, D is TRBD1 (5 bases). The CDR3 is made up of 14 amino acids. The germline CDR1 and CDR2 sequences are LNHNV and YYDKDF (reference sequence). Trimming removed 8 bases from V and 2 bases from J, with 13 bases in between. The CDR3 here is CATGHGGGNQPQHF. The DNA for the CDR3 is TGTGCCACCGGACACGGAGGAGGCAATCAGCCCCAGCATTTT.

This chain's CDR3 is CSVGVYEKLFF. DNA of the CDR3: TGCAGCGTTGGAGTGTATGAAAAACTGTTTTTT. The chain recombines TRBV29-1 with TRBJ1-4; D is uncertain. CDR1 and CDR2 (germline): SQVTM, ANQGSEA. V gave up 4 bases and J gave up 6 bases, with 6 bases separating them. The CDR3 spans 11 residues.